The 13 T cell receptor beta chains reported below all come from one sample, sequenced in a study of blood T cell repertoires in COVID-19. The data were produced by immunoSEQ multiplex PCR, yet TCRdb's version contains in-frame clones alone and is incomplete. The sample has more than 150,000 clones, roughly 79% seen once; the top ten hold 10% to 15%. Sequencing used peripheral blood. These receptors came from a woman at least 80 years old with COVID-19, enrolled during active disease.

The V and J genes are TRBV6-6 and TRBJ1-1; 8 nucleotides match TRBD1. The junction had 6 bases not matched to a gene; V was cut back by 2 bases and J by 1 base. Germline V gene sequence: CDR1 MNHNY, CDR2 SVGAGI (reference sequence). The CDR3 totals 16 residues. The CDR3 DNA reads TGTGCCAGCAGTTACCTTCCGGACAGGGCGAACACTGAAGCTTTCTTT. Protein: CASSYLPDRANTEAFF.

This rearrangement joins TRBV19 to TRBJ1-2, with TRBD1 matching 9 bases. The junction had 9 bases not matched to a gene; V was cut back by 5 bases and J by 5 bases. The CDR3 covers 15 residues. Per germline, CDR1 LNHDA and CDR2 SQIVND (reference sequence). CDR3 nucleotide sequence: TGTGCCAGTAGTGGTGGGACAGGGAGCTCTTATGGCTACACCTTC. This sequence encodes CASSGGTGSSYGYTF.

This clone was seen a handful of times. The chain uses TRBV28 and TRBJ1-2; 9 nucleotides line up with TRBD1. The CDR3 runs to 15 residues. The germline V gene encodes CDR1 MDHEN and CDR2 SYDVKM. J was trimmed by 4 bases and V by 6 bases; bases with no gene match: 9. The CDR3 is CASSMTGGLSYGYTF. The DNA for the CDR3 is TGTGCCAGCAGCATGACAGGGGGATTGAGCTATGGCTACACCTTC.

This chain joins TRBV7-2 and TRBJ2-7, with D perhaps TRBD2 (5 bases). Germline loops: CDR1 SGHTA, CDR2 FQGNSA. This CDR3 is 15 amino acids long. The ends were cut back, 1 base at V and 2 bases at J, with 12 bases in the middle. CDR3 nucleotides: TGTGCCAGCAGCTTAGAGGCTAGCACCCCCTACGAGCAGTACTTC. Translation: CASSLEASTPYEQYF.

This clone was recorded only once. V usage is TRBV9 and J usage is TRBJ1-4, with a possible D match to TRBD1 (6 bases). The CDR3 is made up of 14 amino acids. The germline CDR1 and CDR2 sequences are SGDLS and YYNGEE. V lost 3 bases and J lost 8, with 14 bases in between. CDR3 sequence reads: CASSARGGAEKLFF. The CDR3 DNA follows: TGTGCCAGCAGCGCTCGAGGGGGGGCCGAAAAACTGTTTTTT.

The J gene is TRBJ1-4, the V gene TRBV6-5; D not resolved. This CDR3 has 10 residues. Per germline, CDR1 MNHEY and CDR2 SVGAGI. Trimming shortened V by 6 bases and J by 7 bases, and 3 bases separated the two germline ends. Written as DNA, the CDR3 is TGTGCCAGCAGCCGTGAAAAACTGTTTTTT. It codes for CASSREKLFF.

This rearrangement joins TRBV7-3 to TRBJ2-5; 16 nucleotides align to TRBD2. V lost 5 bases, J lost 4 bases, and 13 bases stayed unmatched. Germline-derived CDR1 and CDR2 are SGHTA and FQGTGA. This CDR3 comprises 19 residues. In DNA form, the CDR3 reads TGTGCCAGCAGCCAAGACCCCGGGACTAGCGGGGGGGCTCGAGAGACCCAGTACTTC. Protein sequence: CASSQDPGTSGGARETQYF. Looking up the rest from reference TRBV7-3 and TRBJ2-5 gives the full variable domain: GAGVSQTPSNKVTEKGKYVELRCDPISGHTALYWYRQSLGQGPEFLIYFQGTGAADDSGLPNDRFFAVRPEGSVSTLKIQRTERGDSAVYLCASSQDPGTSGGARETQYFGPGTRLLVL.

This clone was observed a few times. J is TRBJ1-2 and V is TRBV9; 7 bases line up with TRBD1. Germline-derived CDR1 and CDR2 are SGDLS and YYNGEE. V lost 3 bases, J lost 2 bases, and 4 bases stayed unmatched. The CDR3 length is 14 residues. CDR3 DNA sequence: TGTGCCAGCAGCGCCGGGACAGCGAACTATGGCTACACCTTC. This sequence encodes CASSAGTANYGYTF.

V and J are TRBV5-4 and TRBJ1-2; possibly TRBD1 for D (6 bases). Trimming stripped 4 bases from V and 6 bases from J, with 22 bases between. The CDR3 is made up of 16 amino acids. CDR1 SGHNT and CDR2 YYREEE come from the germline V gene (reference sequence). CDR3 region: CASSPRSLAGVDGYTF. The DNA of the CDR3 is TGTGCCAGCAGCCCGAGGTCTTTGGCAGGGGTGGATGGCTACACCTTC. Filled out from reference TRBV5-4 and TRBJ1-2, the complete variable domain reads ETGVTQSPTHLIKTRGQQVTLRCSSQSGHNTVSWYQQALGQGPQFIFQYYREEENGRGNFPPRFSGLQFPNYSSELNVNALELDDSALYLCASSPRSLAGVDGYTFGSGTRLTVV.

V is TRBV24-1 and J is TRBJ2-5; D is possibly TRBD1 (5 bases). Per germline, CDR1 KGHDR and CDR2 SFDVKD. V lost 4 bases and J 2 bases, leaving 13 bases between the germline ends. The CDR3 contains 15 residues. CDR3 protein: CATSDIQGGQETQYF. In DNA form, the CDR3 reads TGTGCCACCAGTGACATTCAGGGTGGTCAAGAGACCCAGTACTTC.

The chain links TRBV6-2 or TRBV6-3 to TRBJ1-2; 9 bases fit TRBD1. The CDR3 loop spans 15 amino acids. Trimming took 0 bases from V and 5 from J; bases not matched to a gene: 4. From germline, CDR1 is MNHEY and CDR2 SVGEGT. In DNA, the CDR3 is TGTGCCAGCAGTTACTCGGGGACAGGGAGATATGGCTACACCTTC. Its protein is CASSYSGTGRYGYTF.

This clone was seen just once. The chain employs TRBV28 and TRBJ2-1, with D tentatively TRBD1 (6 bases). The CDR3 sequence is 16 residues long. Germline-derived CDR1 and CDR2 are MDHEN and SYDVKM. V lost 2 bases and J 1 base, leaving 12 bases between the germline ends. The CDR3 DNA reads as TGTGCCAGCAGTTTAGAGGGGGATCGTTCCTACAATGAGCAGTTCTTC. This sequence encodes CASSLEGDRSYNEQFF.

The sample holds a few counts of this clone. This chain links TRBV30 with TRBJ1-2; 8 positions match TRBD1. J was trimmed by 7 bases and V by 2 bases; bases with no gene match: 12. From germline, CDR1 is GTSNPN and CDR2 SVGIG (reference sequence). This CDR3 is 15 amino acids long. The CDR3 reads CAWSTRQGSVRGYTF. CDR3 DNA sequence: TGTGCCTGGAGTACCCGACAGGGGTCGGTGCGTGGCTACACCTTC.